This TCR beta chain was documented in a study of OX40 agonist ivuxolimab in advanced cancers. Study-wide results and caveats: Relatively little clonal expansion, among the lowest observed, appeared in partial responders at 0.1-3.0 mg/kg. Which antigen the expanded peripheral T cells recognized is unknown. At 0.1 to 3.0 mg/kg and by week 6, CD4+ and CD8+ T cells in the blood had expanded clonally.

People who had autoimmune disease history or systemic immunosuppression were excluded. Sequencing used immunoSEQ multiplex PCR; TCRdb keeps in-frame clones, though not all of them. The sample includes fewer than 100,000 clones, 89% of them seen just once. Details on this clone: Its specificity is not known.

The TCR comes from an adult with an advanced solid tumor such as melanoma, head and neck, liver or kidney cancer. Material: CD4+ or CD8+ T cells sorted from blood, obtained in a trial of the OX40 agonist ivuxolimab.

The CDR3 DNA reads TGTGCCAGTACTTATAGTGGGGGGGCTTGGCAGCCCCAGCATTTT. Translation: CASTYSGGAWQPQHF. J is TRBJ1-5 and V is TRBV19; maybe TRBD1 (6 bases). The CDR3 consists of 15 residues. Germline V gene sequence: CDR1 LNHDA, CDR2 SQIVND (reference sequence). Trimming removed 7 bases at V and 7 bases at J, with 20 bases between.